These 21 T cell receptor beta chains were all obtained from the same sample, sequenced in a study of regulatory T cells in long-lasting Graves disease (dated by TCRdb to about 2021). The receptor library was made with multiplex PCR. Sequenced on an Illumina HiSeq 4000. TCR beta libraries were built with iRepertoire HTBI primers and Arm-PCR amplification of CDR3 regions. TCRdb itself trimmed the public reads at Q25 with fastp, ran MiXCR and retained productive beta chains. One record per CDR3 amino acid sequence lists the most common genes and DNA. The sample profile shows 400,000 to 500,000 distinct CDR3 sequences; 15% to 20% of them were found once. About 10% of the sample is held by the ten biggest clonotypes. The time point label, as the study defines it: newly diagnosed GD, antithyroid drugs for less than 3 months. For both TCR sequencing and RNA sequencing, RNA was extracted from PBMCs using TRIzol.

This same sample was also taken into another study, of T cells in Graves' hyperthyroidism and ophthalmopathy.

This specimen was peripheral blood mononuclear cells (PBMCs), taken at new diagnosis, from a patient treated with antithyroid drugs. The receptor set was obtained from a woman aged 25-40 years with Graves disease. Donor details come from another sample of the same person, matched by shared clones.

Comment on this clonotype: This may arise from a read error, as a much more abundant clone is one base away. Lacking the conserved final phenylalanine or tryptophan, this CDR3 likely reflects a read error. The chain joins TRBV15 to TRBJ2-7; no definite D call. CDR1 LNHNV and CDR2 YYDKDF come from the germline V gene (reference sequence). There are 13 residues in the CDR3. Trimming removed 3 bases at V and 2 bases at J, with 8 bases between. The chain's CDR3 is CATSRVGTYEQYL. The CDR3, as DNA: TGTGCCACCAGCAGGGTGGGTACCTACGAGCAGTACCTC.

This clonotype was recorded many times. The J gene is TRBJ1-1, the V gene TRBV30, with TRBD1 identical over 8 bases. The CDR3 runs to 13 residues. CDR1 is GTSNPN and CDR2 is SVGIG in the germline V gene (reference sequence). The V and J ends lost 2 bases and 11 bases, in that order; junction bases with no gene match: 10. This CDR3 reads CAWSIRTGMAAFF. The CDR3 DNA reads TGTGCCTGGAGTATTAGGACAGGGATGGCGGCTTTCTTT.

This chain links TRBV27 with TRBJ2-3; 9 bases are shared with TRBD2. The CDR3 spans 17 residues. V was pared by 3 bases and J by 5 bases, with 12 bases of the junction left unmatched. Germline CDR1 reads MNHEY; CDR2 reads SMNVEV (reference sequence). The CDR3 DNA follows: TGTGCCAGCAGTTTTTTGCCGGGGCGGGAGGGCCAAGATACGCAGTATTTT. Translating it yields CASSFLPGREGQDTQYF.

This clonotype turned up a few times. The chain joins TRBV4-3 to TRBJ1-4, with a possible D match to TRBD1 (5 bases). The length of the CDR3 is 16 residues. Germline values: CDR1 LGHNA, CDR2 YSLEER. V lost 4 bases, J lost 8 bases, and 20 bases lay in between. The DNA for the CDR3 is TGCGCCAGCAGCCTGATTGTCGGGGCAGTGAGGGAAAAACTGTTTTTT. Translated, it gives CASSLIVGAVREKLFF.

This chain joins TRBV12-3 or TRBV12-4 and TRBJ2-7, with 10 bases lining up with TRBD1. With 5 bases clipped from V and 3 bases from J, the junction kept 7 bases outside the gene matches. CDR3 length: 15 residues. CDR3 residues: CASSPRGTGVYEQYF. CDR3 nucleotides: TGTGCCAGCAGTCCTCGGGGGACAGGGGTCTACGAGCAGTACTTC.

This clonotype showed up many times. The genes are TRBV5-1 and TRBJ2-3; D not resolved. Germline loops: CDR1 SGHRS, CDR2 YFSETQ. Trimming removed 0 bases at V and 4 bases at J, with 12 bases between. This CDR3 spans 15 amino acids. This CDR3 reads CASSLETRGPDTQYF. The CDR3 bases are TGCGCCAGCAGCTTGGAGACCCGTGGGCCAGATACGCAGTATTTT.

The V and J genes are TRBV5-6 and TRBJ2-7, with 10 positions matching TRBD2. Germline V CDR1 and CDR2: SGHDT, YYEEEE. The CDR3 is 14 amino acids. The J segment lost 6 bases and the V segment lost 4 bases, leaving 7 bases of the junction unmatched. The CDR3 here is CASSRSSGRGEQYF. The CDR3 DNA reads as TGTGCCAGCAGCCGCTCTAGCGGGAGAGGCGAGCAGTACTTC. The full variable domain, its missing parts supplied by reference TRBV5-6 and TRBJ2-7, is DAGVTQSPTHLIKTRGQQVTLRCSPKSGHDTVSWYQQALGQGPQFIFQYYEEEERQRGNFPDRFSGHQFPNYSSELNVNALLLGDSALYLCASSRSSGRGEQYFGPGTRLTVT.

There are many counts of this clonotype. This chain uses TRBV20-1 with TRBJ2-7, with a weak D call TRBD1 (6 bases). The V end was cut by 3 bases, the J end by 2 bases, with 17 bases between. The CDR3 contains 15 residues. CDR1 is DFQATT and CDR2 is SNEGSKA in the germline V gene (reference sequence). Here the CDR3 DNA reads TGCAGTGCTAGGGGATTTCCGACAGGCCCCTACGAGCAGTACTTC. Its protein product is CSARGFPTGPYEQYF.

Comment on this clonotype: A read error may be the cause here, since a much bigger clone is one base away. The gene calls are TRBV12-3 or TRBV12-4 and TRBJ2-4, with D unresolved. The length of the CDR3 is 15 residues. This CDR3 is CDSSPPKILENIQYF. The DNA of the CDR3 is TGTGACAGCAGTCCCCCCAAAATACTGGAAAACATTCAGTACTTC.

Ten or more counts support this clonotype. The V call is TRBV2, the J call TRBJ1-5; 10 bases match TRBD1. The CDR3 loop spans 14 amino acids. Trimming took 3 bases from V and 5 from J; bases not matched to a gene: 1. Germline CDR1 SNHLY, CDR2 FYNNEI. CDR3 bases: TGTGCCAGCAGTGAGGACAGGGGGTATCAGCCCCAGCATTTT. This sequence encodes CASSEDRGYQPQHF.

The sample holds many counts of this clonotype. The chain has TRBV28 and TRBJ2-1, with D tentatively TRBD1 or TRBD2 (5 bases each). In germline, CDR1 is MDHEN, CDR2 SYDVKM. The V end lost 3 bases, the J end lost 0 bases, and 9 bases lay between the germline ends. The CDR3 is 15 residues long. The CDR3 here is CASSLGDSSYNEQFF. DNA of the CDR3: TGTGCCAGCAGTTTGGGGGATTCCTCCTACAATGAGCAGTTCTTC.

CDR3 coding DNA: TGTGCCAGCAGTTCGACACTTACGGGCGAGCAGTACTTC. This encodes CASSSTLTGEQYF. The V gene is TRBV3-1, the J gene TRBJ2-7; unclear D gene. V lost 6 bases, J lost 6 bases, and 15 bases lay in between. Germline CDR1 LGHDT, CDR2 YNNKEL (reference sequence). This CDR3 region has 13 residues.

This clonotype came up many times. The V call is TRBV19, the J call TRBJ1-1; D call uncertain. V was clipped by 0 bases and J by 12 bases, with 20 bases between them. This CDR3 is built from 15 residues. Germline CDR1 and CDR2: LNHDA and SQIVND (reference sequence). Written as DNA, the CDR3 is TGTGCCAGTAGTATAGATCCTTTCCCAACAACTCACCCTTTCTTT. Translated: CASSIDPFPTTHPFF. Filled out from reference TRBV19 and TRBJ1-1, the complete variable domain reads DGGITQSPKYLFRKEGQNVTLSCEQNLNHDAMYWYRQDPGQGLRLIYYSQIVNDFQKGDIAEGYSVSREKKESFPLTVTSAQKNPTAFYLCASSIDPFPTTHPFFGQGTRLTVV.

The chain uses TRBV5-8 and TRBJ2-3, with a weak D call TRBD1 (6 bases). This CDR3 has 16 amino acids. The germline CDR1 and CDR2 sequences are SGHTS and YDEGEE. V lost 0 bases, J lost 3 bases, and 14 bases lay in between. The CDR3 spells CASSLARGSGTDTQYF. Written as DNA, the CDR3 is TGTGCCAGCAGCTTGGCCAGGGGATCGGGTACAGATACGCAGTATTTT.

V and J are TRBV20-1 and TRBJ1-2, with 9 bases that match TRBD1. This CDR3 region has 13 residues. J lost 8 bases, V lost 4 bases, and 8 bases had no gene match. Looked up from germline, CDR1 is DFQATT and CDR2 is SNEGSKA (reference sequence). DNA of the CDR3: TGCAGTGCTAACTTTGACAGGGGGTACGGCTACACCTTC. Its protein is CSANFDRGYGYTF.

This clonotype was seen more than once but under ten times. The gene calls are TRBV10-2 and TRBJ2-3; D uncertain. Germline V gene lookup returns CDR1 WSHSY and CDR2 SAAADI. The CDR3 is 15 amino acids. V gave up 3 bases and J gave up 1 base, with 11 bases separating them. The DNA of the CDR3 is TGCGCCAGCAGTGATGTGCTTCGAGGCACAGATACGCAGTATTTT. Translation: CASSDVLRGTDTQYF.

This chain links TRBV25-1 with TRBJ2-5; no definite D call. The CDR3 totals 14 residues. Germline V gene lookup returns CDR1 MGHDK and CDR2 SYGVNS. V was clipped by 3 bases and J by 9 bases, with 17 bases between them. CDR3 loop: CASSDSTRVEAQYF. CDR3 nucleotide sequence: TGTGCCAGCAGTGACTCGACACGGGTTGAAGCCCAGTACTTC.

This clonotype showed up just a few times. The V gene is TRBV5-1, the J gene TRBJ1-1; 8 nucleotides align to TRBD1. The CDR3 consists of 15 residues. Germline values: CDR1 SGHRS, CDR2 YFSETQ. The V segment lost 4 bases and the J segment 4 bases; nucleotides outside the gene matches: 9. This CDR3 reads CASSPGQEAGTEAFF. The CDR3 region has the DNA TGCGCCAGCAGCCCGGGACAGGAGGCGGGCACTGAAGCTTTCTTT.

In its sample, this clonotype was seen many times. The rearrangement joins TRBV6-1 to TRBJ1-1; D is ambiguous. The V gene lost 8 bases and the J gene lost 3 bases, with 16 bases spanning the gap. Germline CDR1 reads MNHNS; CDR2 reads SASEGT. The CDR3 length is 14 residues. This CDR3 is CASGRAGLDTEAFF. CDR3 DNA sequence: TGTGCCAGCGGTAGAGCGGGGTTGGACACTGAAGCTTTCTTT.

There are a few counts of this clonotype. This chain joins TRBV5-1 and TRBJ2-5, with 14 bases lining up with TRBD2. Germline lookup yields CDR1 SGHRS and CDR2 YFSETQ. The CDR3 totals 17 residues. Germline trimming cut 3 bases from V and 5 bases from J; bases unmatched to any gene: 9. In DNA form, the CDR3 reads TGCGCCAGCAGCTGGACTAGCGGGAGGCCTTCTAGTGAGACCCAGTACTTC. Protein product: CASSWTSGRPSSETQYF.

This clonotype was recorded at least ten times. CDR3 region: CSARPLTSHKGWNEQFF. The CDR3 DNA follows: TGCAGTGCTAGACCTCTGACTAGTCATAAAGGGTGGAATGAGCAGTTCTTC. The rearrangement links TRBV20-1 to TRBJ2-1; the D gene is possibly TRBD2 (6 bases). The V end lost 2 bases, the J end lost 7 bases, and 24 bases lay between the germline ends. Germline CDR1 and CDR2: DFQATT and SNEGSKA (reference sequence). There are 17 residues in the CDR3.